A selection of T cell receptor beta chains follows, all from one sample in a study of technical replicates of blood from a handful of donors. Sequencing was performed with immunoSEQ multiplex PCR; in TCRdb, only in-frame clones are kept and a portion is missing. This sample carries 98,000 or so clones, roughly 96% of them seen once, and the ten largest clones take just over 0.2%. Material for sequencing was T cells isolated from PBMCs. The receptors here all came from a human donor in good health. The CDR3 runs from the conserved cysteine through the conserved F or W. The D gene is left open where the match is weak. Rows give clone size only sometimes, using once, few, many, or a class for an expanded clone.

V gene: TRBV5-4
clone size: NA
J gene: TRBJ2-7
D gene: TRBD1
CDR3 DNA: TGTGCCAGCAGCTTGGCACGCCTTGACAGGGGATTTTATGACGACGAGCAGTACTTC
CDR3 protein: CASSLARLDRGFYDDEQYF

V gene: TRBV7-2
clone size: NA
J gene: TRBJ2-3
D gene: NA
CDR3 DNA: TGTGCCAGCAGCTTAACCAGGGTTCCTAGCACAGATACGCAGTATTTT
CDR3 protein: CASSLTRVPSTDTQYF

V gene: TRBV28
clone size: NA
J gene: TRBJ2-7
D gene: NA
CDR3 DNA: TGTGCCAGCAGTCCGAACCGGGTCAGATTCTACGAGCAGTACTTC
CDR3 protein: CASSPNRVRFYEQYF

V gene: TRBV19
clone size: NA
J gene: TRBJ1-2
D gene: NA
CDR3 DNA: TGTGCCAGTAGTACCTCAGGGTCCCATGGCTACACCTTC
CDR3 protein: CASSTSGSHGYTF

V gene: TRBV5-1
clone size: NA
J gene: TRBJ2-2
D gene: NA
CDR3 DNA: TGCGCCAGCAGCCCCGCAACCCTAGATCCGAGTAACACCGGGGAGCTGTTTTTT
CDR3 protein: CASSPATLDPSNTGELFF

V gene: TRBV6-1
clone size: NA
J gene: TRBJ2-3
D gene: TRBD1
CDR3 DNA: TGTGCCAGCACCACCCGGGACAGCCGCACAGATACGCAGTATTTT
CDR3 protein: CASTTRDSRTDTQYF

V gene: TRBV11-2
clone size: NA
J gene: TRBJ1-4
D gene: NA
CDR3 DNA: TGTGCCAGCAGCCGAACAAGGACACCCAATGAAAAACTGTTTTTT
CDR3 protein: CASSRTRTPNEKLFF

V gene: TRBV11-2
clone size: once
J gene: TRBJ1-3
D gene: NA
CDR3 DNA: TGTGCCAGCAGCTCGCTTCAAGGGGCCCGCGGAAACACCATATATTTT
CDR3 protein: CASSSLQGARGNTIYF

V gene: TRBV15
clone size: NA
J gene: TRBJ1-4
D gene: NA
CDR3 DNA: TGTGCCACCAGCAGAGGAGAAGCAACTAATGAAAAACTGTTTTTT
CDR3 protein: CATSRGEATNEKLFF

V gene: TRBV7-6
clone size: NA
J gene: TRBJ2-1
D gene: TRBD2
CDR3 DNA: TGTGCCAGCAGCCACGGACTAGCGGGAGGAAACTACAATGAGCAGTTCTTC
CDR3 protein: CASSHGLAGGNYNEQFF

V gene: TRBV30
clone size: NA
J gene: TRBJ2-3
D gene: TRBD2
CDR3 DNA: TGTGCCTGGAGTCCGACTAGCGGGGATACAGATACGCAGTATTTT
CDR3 protein: CAWSPTSGDTDTQYF

V gene: TRBV5-1
clone size: NA
J gene: TRBJ2-1
D gene: TRBD2
CDR3 DNA: TGCGCCACCGGACTGGCGGGAGGGCCACGGAATGAGCAGTTCTTC
CDR3 protein: CATGLAGGPRNEQFF

V gene: TRBV10-3
clone size: NA
J gene: TRBJ2-7
D gene: NA
CDR3 DNA: TGTGCCATCAGTAGTGACAGGAACTACGAGCAGTACTTC
CDR3 protein: CAISSDRNYEQYF

V gene: TRBV4-1
clone size: NA
J gene: TRBJ1-4
D gene: TRBD1
CDR3 DNA: TGCGCCAGCAGCCAAGATCCCCGGGACAGGGGGCTCTCGAGAGAAAAACTGTTTTTT
CDR3 protein: CASSQDPRDRGLSREKLFF

V gene: TRBV7-8
clone size: NA
J gene: TRBJ1-1
D gene: TRBD1
CDR3 DNA: TGTGCCAGCAGAACTATAGGGGGCAGGGACACTGAAGCTTTCTTT
CDR3 protein: CASRTIGGRDTEAFF

V gene: TRBV11-3
clone size: NA
J gene: TRBJ2-2
D gene: NA
CDR3 DNA: TGTGCCAGCAGCCCAGGGCACACCGGGGAGCTGTTTTTT
CDR3 protein: CASSPGHTGELFF

V gene: TRBV30
clone size: NA
J gene: TRBJ2-7
D gene: TRBD1
CDR3 DNA: TGTGCCTGGAGTGGTGTTCTATCTGGTGACAGGGGGCTCTACGAGCAGTACTTC
CDR3 protein: CAWSGVLSGDRGLYEQYF

V gene: TRBV12-2
clone size: NA
J gene: TRBJ2-1
D gene: NA
CDR3 DNA: TGTGCAAGTCGCAGAACAGGGGGGGACAATGAGCAGTTCTTC
CDR3 protein: CASRRTGGDNEQFF

V gene: TRBV5-1
clone size: NA
J gene: TRBJ1-1
D gene: NA
CDR3 DNA: TGCGCCAGCAGCACAGTCGTCGACACTGAAGCTTTCTTT
CDR3 protein: CASSTVVDTEAFF

V gene: TRBV6-4
clone size: once
J gene: TRBJ1-3
D gene: NA
CDR3 DNA: TGTGCCAGCAGTGAAAGGTACAGTGGAAACACCATATATTTT
CDR3 protein: CASSERYSGNTIYF

V gene: TRBV2
clone size: NA
J gene: TRBJ2-7
D gene: TRBD2
CDR3 DNA: TGTGCCAGCAGTCAAACTAGCGGGGGCTACGAGCAGTACTTC
CDR3 protein: CASSQTSGGYEQYF

V gene: TRBV19
clone size: few
J gene: TRBJ1-1
D gene: NA
CDR3 DNA: TGTGCCAGTATCGCCCGAGGAGGGAACACTGAAGCTTTCTTT
CDR3 protein: CASIARGGNTEAFF

V gene: TRBV7-9
clone size: once
J gene: TRBJ2-1
D gene: TRBD2
CDR3 DNA: TGTGCCAGCAGCTTAGGGCCGGGACTAGAGGTCAATGAGCAGTTCTTC
CDR3 protein: CASSLGPGLEVNEQFF

V gene: TRBV6-6
clone size: NA
J gene: TRBJ2-1
D gene: TRBD2
CDR3 DNA: TGTGCCACAAAGCGGGAGGGGTTTCGGGATGAGCAGTTCTTC
CDR3 protein: CATKREGFRDEQFF

V gene: TRBV6-1
clone size: NA
J gene: TRBJ1-6
D gene: TRBD1
CDR3 DNA: TGTGCCAGCAGTGAAACAGGGGCTAATTCACCCCTCCACTTT
CDR3 protein: CASSETGANSPLHF

V gene: TRBV6-5
clone size: NA
J gene: TRBJ2-7
D gene: NA
CDR3 DNA: TGTGCCAGCAGTTACCGACTAGGCTACGAGCAGTACTTC
CDR3 protein: CASSYRLGYEQYF

V gene: TRBV15
clone size: NA
J gene: TRBJ1-4
D gene: TRBD1
CDR3 DNA: TGTGCCACCAGCAGTATGACCGGGACAGGGGACGAAAAACTGTTTTTT
CDR3 protein: CATSSMTGTGDEKLFF

V gene: TRBV7-6
clone size: NA
J gene: TRBJ2-1
D gene: TRBD2
CDR3 DNA: TGTGCCAGCAGCTTAATCGGGGGGTCCATGGATGAGCAGTTCTTC
CDR3 protein: CASSLIGGSMDEQFF

V gene: TRBV14
clone size: NA
J gene: TRBJ2-5
D gene: TRBD1
CDR3 DNA: TGTGCCAGCAGCCGGGACAGGGGGCAAGAGACCCAGTACTTC
CDR3 protein: CASSRDRGQETQYF

V gene: TRBV27
clone size: NA
J gene: TRBJ2-1
D gene: NA
CDR3 DNA: TGTGCCAGCAGTTTATCGTGGGCGGACTTCTCCTACAATGAGCAGTTCTTC
CDR3 protein: CASSLSWADFSYNEQFF

V gene: TRBV13
clone size: NA
J gene: TRBJ2-1
D gene: TRBD2
CDR3 DNA: TGTGCCAGCAGCCCCAGGCCGGGGAGGGCTTACAATGAGCAGTTCTTC
CDR3 protein: CASSPRPGRAYNEQFF

V gene: TRBV4-1
clone size: few
J gene: TRBJ2-7
D gene: TRBD2
CDR3 DNA: TGCGCCAGCAGCCAAGTGTCGCCTAGCGGGAGAAGCTCTCCCTACGAGCAGTACTTC
CDR3 protein: CASSQVSPSGRSSPYEQYF

V gene: TRBV6-1
clone size: NA
J gene: TRBJ1-2
D gene: NA
CDR3 DNA: TGTGCCAGCAGAGCAGGGTGGGGGGTCGATGGCTACACCTTC
CDR3 protein: CASRAGWGVDGYTF

V gene: TRBV11-3
clone size: NA
J gene: TRBJ2-2
D gene: TRBD2
CDR3 DNA: TGTGCCAGCAGCGGGACTAGCGGGGGGGCCGGGGAGCTGTTTTTT
CDR3 protein: CASSGTSGGAGELFF

V gene: TRBV10-2
clone size: once
J gene: TRBJ2-1
D gene: TRBD2
CDR3 DNA: TGCGCCAGCAGTGAGCCCATAGCGGGAGTAGAAAATGAGCAGTTCTTC
CDR3 protein: CASSEPIAGVENEQFF

V gene: TRBV11-2
clone size: NA
J gene: TRBJ2-1
D gene: TRBD2
CDR3 DNA: TGTGCCAGCCGGAGGGCGGGAGTAGATTACAATGAGCAGTTCTTC
CDR3 protein: CASRRAGVDYNEQFF

V gene: TRBV19
clone size: NA
J gene: TRBJ2-7
D gene: TRBD1
CDR3 DNA: TGTGCCAGTAGTATCTACGGACAGGCGGAATACGAGCAGTACTTC
CDR3 protein: CASSIYGQAEYEQYF

V gene: TRBV7-9
clone size: NA
J gene: TRBJ1-2
D gene: NA
CDR3 DNA: TGTGCCAGCAGCGCGGGGGACTATGGCTACACCTTC
CDR3 protein: CASSAGDYGYTF

V gene: TRBV4-1
clone size: NA
J gene: TRBJ2-7
D gene: TRBD2
CDR3 DNA: TGCGCCAGCAGCCAAGTGGGGGGGGGATTGGACGAGCAGTACTTC
CDR3 protein: CASSQVGGGLDEQYF